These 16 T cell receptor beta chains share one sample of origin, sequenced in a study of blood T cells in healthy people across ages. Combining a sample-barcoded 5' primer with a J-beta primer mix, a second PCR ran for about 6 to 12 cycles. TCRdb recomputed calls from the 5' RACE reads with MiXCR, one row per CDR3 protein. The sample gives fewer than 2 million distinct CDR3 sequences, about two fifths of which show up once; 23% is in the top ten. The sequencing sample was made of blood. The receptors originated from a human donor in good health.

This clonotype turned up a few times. CDR3 sequence (DNA): TGTGCCAGCAGCTTCGGACAGGGGAGACGAGATACGCAGTATTTT. This sequence encodes CASSFGQGRRDTQYF. The V gene is TRBV7-9, the J gene TRBJ2-3, with 9 bases that match TRBD1. The V gene's germline CDR1 is SEHNR and CDR2 FQNEAQ (reference sequence). This CDR3 contains 15 residues. Trimming at V came to 3 bases and at J to 5 bases, leaving 6 bases not matched to a gene.

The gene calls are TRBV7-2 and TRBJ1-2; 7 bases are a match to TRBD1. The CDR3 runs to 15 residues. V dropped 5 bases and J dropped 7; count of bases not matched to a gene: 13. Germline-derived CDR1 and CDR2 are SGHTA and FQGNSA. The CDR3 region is CASSQGGARSTGYTF. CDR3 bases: TGTGCCAGCAGCCAGGGGGGGGCGCGGAGTACTGGCTACACCTTC.

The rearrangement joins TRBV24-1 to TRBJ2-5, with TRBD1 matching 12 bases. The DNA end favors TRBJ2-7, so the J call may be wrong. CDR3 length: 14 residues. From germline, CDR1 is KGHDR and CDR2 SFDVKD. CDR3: CATSDGTGGNEQYF. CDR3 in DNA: TGTGCCACCAGTGATGGGACAGGGGGCAACGAGCAGTACTTC.

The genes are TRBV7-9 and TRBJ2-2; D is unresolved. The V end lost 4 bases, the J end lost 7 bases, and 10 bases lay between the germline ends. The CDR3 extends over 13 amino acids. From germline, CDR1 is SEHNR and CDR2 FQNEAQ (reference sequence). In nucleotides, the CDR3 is TGTGCCAGCAGCTCAAGAGACATCGGGGAGCTGTTTTTT. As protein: CASSSRDIGELFF.

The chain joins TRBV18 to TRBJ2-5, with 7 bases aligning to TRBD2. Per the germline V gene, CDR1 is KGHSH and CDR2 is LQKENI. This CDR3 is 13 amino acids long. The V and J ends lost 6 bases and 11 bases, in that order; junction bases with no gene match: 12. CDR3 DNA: TGTGCCAGCTCGGATCGGGGAGGGGTCAAGCAGTACTTC. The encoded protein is CASSDRGGVKQYF.

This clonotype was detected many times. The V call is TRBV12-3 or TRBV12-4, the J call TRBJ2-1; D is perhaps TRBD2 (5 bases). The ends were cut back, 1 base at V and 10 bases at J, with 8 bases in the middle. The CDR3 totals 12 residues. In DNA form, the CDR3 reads TGTGCCAGCAGTTTAGGAGAGGGCGAGCAGTTCTTC. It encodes CASSLGEGEQFF.

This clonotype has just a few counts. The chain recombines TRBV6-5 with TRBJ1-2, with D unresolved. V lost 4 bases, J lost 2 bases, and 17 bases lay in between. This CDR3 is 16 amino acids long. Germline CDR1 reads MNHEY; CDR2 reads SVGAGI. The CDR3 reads CASSWFREGSNYGYTF. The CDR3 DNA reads TGTGCCAGCAGTTGGTTTCGTGAGGGCTCCAACTATGGCTACACCTTC.

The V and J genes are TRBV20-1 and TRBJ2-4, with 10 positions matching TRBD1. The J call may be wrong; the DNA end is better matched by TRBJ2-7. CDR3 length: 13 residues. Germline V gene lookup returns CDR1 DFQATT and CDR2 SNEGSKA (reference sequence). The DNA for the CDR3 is TGCAGTGCTAGCGGACAGGGGGTAAACGAGCAGTACTTC. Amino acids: CSASGQGVNEQYF.

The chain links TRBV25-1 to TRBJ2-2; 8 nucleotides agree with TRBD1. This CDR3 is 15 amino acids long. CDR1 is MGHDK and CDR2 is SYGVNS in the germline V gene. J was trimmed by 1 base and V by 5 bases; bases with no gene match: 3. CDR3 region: CASSRQGWNTGELFF. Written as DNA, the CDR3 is TGTGCCAGCAGTAGACAGGGGTGGAACACCGGGGAGCTGTTTTTT.

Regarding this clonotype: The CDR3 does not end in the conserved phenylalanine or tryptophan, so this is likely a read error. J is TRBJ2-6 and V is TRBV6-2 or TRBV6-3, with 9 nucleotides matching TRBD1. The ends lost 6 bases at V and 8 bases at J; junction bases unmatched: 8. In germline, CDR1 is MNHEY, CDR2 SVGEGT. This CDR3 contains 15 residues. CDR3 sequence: CASSRDRDLTNVLTC. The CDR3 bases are TGTGCCAGCAGCCGGGACAGGGACTTGACCAACGTCCTGACTTGC.

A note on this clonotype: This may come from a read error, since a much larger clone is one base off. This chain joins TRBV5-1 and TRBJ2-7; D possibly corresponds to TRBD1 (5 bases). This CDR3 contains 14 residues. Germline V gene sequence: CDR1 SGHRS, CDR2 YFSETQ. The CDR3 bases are TGCGCCAGCAGGTCGGACATAAGCTCCTACGAGCGGTACTTC. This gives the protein CASRSDISSYERYF.

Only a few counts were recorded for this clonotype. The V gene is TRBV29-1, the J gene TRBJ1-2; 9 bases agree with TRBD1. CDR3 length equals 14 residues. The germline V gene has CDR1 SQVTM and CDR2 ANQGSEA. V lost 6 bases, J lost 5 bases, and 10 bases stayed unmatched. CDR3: CSVARDRVGYGYTF. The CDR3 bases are TGCAGCGTGGCCAGGGACAGGGTGGGGTATGGCTACACCTTC.

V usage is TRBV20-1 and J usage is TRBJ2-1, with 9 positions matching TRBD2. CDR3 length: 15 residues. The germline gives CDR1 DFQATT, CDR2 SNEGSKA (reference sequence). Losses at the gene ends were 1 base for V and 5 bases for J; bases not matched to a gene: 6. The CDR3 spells CSARGPAGGDNEQFF. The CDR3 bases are TGCAGTGCTAGAGGCCCAGCGGGGGGTGACAATGAGCAGTTCTTC.

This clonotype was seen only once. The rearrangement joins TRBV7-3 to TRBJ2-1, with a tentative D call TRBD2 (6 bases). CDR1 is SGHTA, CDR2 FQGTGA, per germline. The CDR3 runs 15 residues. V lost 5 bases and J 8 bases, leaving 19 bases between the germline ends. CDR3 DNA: TGTGCCAGCAGCCTATCCAGGACTATTATCGATGAGCAGTTCTTC. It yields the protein CASSLSRTIIDEQFF.

This CDR3 reads CASSQDRLGGPWEQFF. The CDR3 DNA follows: TGCGCCAGCAGCCAAGATCGACTAGGCGGGCCTTGGGAGCAGTTCTTC. The genes are TRBV4-3 and TRBJ2-1, with a tentative D call TRBD2 (6 bases). The CDR3 length is 16 residues. The germline gives CDR1 LGHNA, CDR2 YSLEER. The germline V and J ends were trimmed by 0 bases and 10 bases, with 19 bases remaining between them.

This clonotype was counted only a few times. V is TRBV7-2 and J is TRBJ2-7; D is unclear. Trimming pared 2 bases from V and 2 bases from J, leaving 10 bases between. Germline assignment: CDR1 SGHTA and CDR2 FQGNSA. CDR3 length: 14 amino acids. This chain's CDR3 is CASSLYDFPYEQYF. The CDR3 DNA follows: TGTGCCAGCAGCTTATATGATTTCCCCTACGAGCAGTACTTC.